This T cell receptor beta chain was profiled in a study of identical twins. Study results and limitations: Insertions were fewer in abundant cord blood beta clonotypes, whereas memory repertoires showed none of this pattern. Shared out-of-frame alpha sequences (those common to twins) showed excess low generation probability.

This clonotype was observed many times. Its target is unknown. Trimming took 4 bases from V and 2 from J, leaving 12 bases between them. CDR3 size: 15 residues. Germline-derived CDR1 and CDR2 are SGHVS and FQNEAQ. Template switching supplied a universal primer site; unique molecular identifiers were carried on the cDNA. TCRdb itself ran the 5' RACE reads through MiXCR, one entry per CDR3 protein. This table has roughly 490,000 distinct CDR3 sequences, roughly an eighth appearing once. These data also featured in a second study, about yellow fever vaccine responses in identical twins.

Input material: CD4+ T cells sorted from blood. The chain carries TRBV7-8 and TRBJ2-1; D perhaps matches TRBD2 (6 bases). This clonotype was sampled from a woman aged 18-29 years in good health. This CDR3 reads CASSSTGGTYNEQFF. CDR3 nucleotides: TGTGCCAGCAGCTCCACCGGGGGAACCTACAATGAGCAGTTCTTC.